These 21 T cell receptor beta chains share one sample of origin, sequenced in a study of molecular identifiers for immune sequencing clone quantification. Via MiXCR, TCRdb re-called the PCR reads, giving one row per CDR3 protein. Of about 640,000 distinct CDR3 sequences listed, just under 20% are singletons. The specimen was naive CD8+ T cells from blood, with Jurkat cell RNA spiked in. Subset in this sample: FACS-sorted CD8+CD4-CCR7+CD45RA+ naive T cells. These receptors originate from a human donor in good health. Some libraries in this study had Jurkat cell RNA spiked in.

This clonotype was seen a few times. The chain couples TRBV6-2 or TRBV6-3 to TRBJ2-7, with TRBD2 matching over 8 bases. Per germline, CDR1 MNHEY and CDR2 SVGEGT. The length of the CDR3 is 14 residues. The J segment lost 5 bases and the V segment lost 0 bases, leaving 3 bases of the junction unmatched. CDR3 DNA: TGTGCCAGCAGTTACTCTAGCGGGGCAAACGAGCAGTACTTC. Translation gives CASSYSSGANEQYF.

There are many counts of this clonotype. V usage is TRBV4-2 and J usage is TRBJ1-1; D is undetermined. CDR1 is LGHNA, CDR2 YNFKEQ, per germline. Trimming cost V 0 bases and J 2 bases, with 13 bases left between them. CDR3 length equals 16 residues. The CDR3 protein is CASSQELGMGNTEAFF. The CDR3 DNA is TGTGCCAGCAGCCAAGAGCTGGGGATGGGAAACACTGAAGCTTTCTTT.

This clonotype was found a few times. The chain uses TRBV7-9 and TRBJ2-3; TRBD1 or TRBD2 may be the D gene (6 bases each). This CDR3 is built from 16 residues. V was clipped by 3 bases and J by 2 bases, with 15 bases between them. Per the germline V gene, CDR1 is SEHNR and CDR2 is FQNEAQ (reference sequence). This CDR3 is CASSLGAGPITDTQYF. The CDR3 bases are TGTGCCAGCAGCTTGGGGGCGGGACCTATCACAGATACGCAGTATTTT. Complete variable domain (other parts from reference TRBV7-9 and TRBJ2-3): DTGVSQNPRHKITKRGQNVTFRCDPISEHNRLYWYRQTLGQGPEFLTYFQNEAQLEKSRLLSDRFSAERPKGSFSTLEIQRTEQGDSAMYLCASSLGAGPITDTQYFGPGTRLTVL.

Comments on this clonotype: A much larger clone lies a single base off, so this may be a read error. The chain uses TRBV3-1 and TRBJ2-3, with 10 bases lining up with TRBD2. The germline CDR1 and CDR2 sequences are LGHDT and YNNKEL (reference sequence). The CDR3 loop spans 16 amino acids. The CDR3 is CAGSQVTSGDTDTQYF. The CDR3, as DNA: TGTGCCGGCAGCCAAGTAACTAGCGGGGACACAGATACGCAGTATTTT.

This clonotype showed up just once. A read error may explain this, as a much larger clone is one base away. The chain has TRBV4-3 and TRBJ2-7, with TRBD1 matching over 9 bases. CDR1 and CDR2 (germline): LGHNA, YSLEER. This CDR3 spans 15 amino acids. The CDR3 nucleotides are TGCACCAGCAGCCACGGACAGGGGAGCTCCTACGAGCAGTACTTC. It encodes CTSSHGQGSSYEQYF.

This chain connects TRBV2 to TRBJ1-6, with D perhaps matching TRBD1 (5 bases). The CDR3 consists of 16 residues. The germline gives CDR1 SNHLY, CDR2 FYNNEI. V was shortened by 3 bases and J by 5 bases, with 14 bases between the two germline ends. The CDR3 sequence is CASSERGTIDNSPLHF. The CDR3 DNA follows: TGTGCCAGCAGTGAGAGGGGTACGATCGATAATTCACCCCTCCACTTT.

The chain joins TRBV12-3 or TRBV12-4 to TRBJ1-2; perhaps TRBD1 as D (6 bases). This CDR3 has 15 residues. The V gene lost 2 bases and the J gene lost 4 bases, with 14 bases spanning the gap. CDR3 DNA sequence: TGTGCCAGCAGTTTAAGCCGCAGGGGCTCCTATGGCTACACCTTC. This sequence encodes CASSLSRRGSYGYTF.

This clonotype has ten or more counts. The gene calls are TRBV20-1 and TRBJ2-3; 12 nucleotides align to TRBD2. The V gene end was trimmed by 6 bases and the J gene end by 2 bases; junction bases not matched to a gene: 15. Germline loops: CDR1 DFQATT, CDR2 SNEGSKA (reference sequence). The CDR3 runs to 18 residues. CDR3 in DNA: TGCAGTGCCCACCCCGGCCCTAGCGGGGGGGCTGACACAGATACGCAGTATTTT. It yields the protein CSAHPGPSGGADTDTQYF.

This clonotype occurred many times. This sequence joins TRBV7-8 and TRBJ1-2, with TRBD1 identical over 9 bases. Per germline, CDR1 SGHVS and CDR2 FQNEAQ. Trimming cost V 7 bases and J 5 bases; bases outside gene matches: 11. This CDR3 is built from 15 residues. In nucleotides, the CDR3 is TGTGCCAGCACCGAAAGCGGACAGGGGATATATGGCTACACCTTC. Translating gives CASTESGQGIYGYTF.

This clonotype was seen repeatedly, ten times or more. The chain carries TRBV7-9 and TRBJ1-1, with 8 positions matching TRBD1. J gave up 3 bases and V 5 bases, and 5 bases lay outside the gene matches. CDR3 length equals 14 residues. CDR1 and CDR2 from the germline V gene are SEHNR and FQNEAQ (reference sequence). The CDR3 DNA reads as TGTGCCAGCAGCGAGAACAGGGGGTACACTGAAGCTTTCTTT. It specifies CASSENRGYTEAFF.

This clonotype was counted many times. The V gene is TRBV20-1, the J gene TRBJ1-2; D is ambiguous. The germline V gene encodes CDR1 DFQATT and CDR2 SNEGSKA (reference sequence). The V and J ends lost 2 bases and 6 bases respectively, with 22 bases between them. This CDR3 is built from 16 residues. The CDR3 DNA follows: TGCAGTGCTAGAAAAGAAAAAGAAACAAGGGCCGATGGCTACACCTTC. This gives the protein CSARKEKETRADGYTF.

This clonotype was found many times. This rearrangement joins TRBV6-5 to TRBJ2-3, with 10 bases aligning to TRBD2. The CDR3 sequence is 15 residues long. Germline CDR1 is MNHEY and CDR2 is SVGAGI. Losses at the gene ends were 6 bases for V and 0 bases for J; bases not matched to a gene: 3. The CDR3 DNA is TGTGCCAGCAGCGGACTAGCGGCTAGCACAGATACGCAGTATTTT. This translates into CASSGLAASTDTQYF.

In regard to this clonotype: This may be a read error: a much more frequent sequence differs by one nucleotide. V gene TRBV7-9 combines with J gene TRBJ1-1; no reliable D call. Germline loops: CDR1 SEHNR, CDR2 FQNEAQ (reference sequence). With 1 base removed from V and 6 bases from J, the gap between germline ends came to 18 bases. The CDR3 sequence is 16 residues long. DNA of the CDR3: TGTGCCAGCAGCTTAGGAGATAATGGGGTTTTCGCTGAAGCTTTCTTT. Translating gives CASSLGDNGVFAEAFF.

The V call is TRBV12-3 or TRBV12-4, the J call TRBJ1-2; TRBD1 matches 9 bases. The trim removed 2 bases at V and 3 bases at J, leaving 7 bases unmatched. CDR3 length equals 16 residues. CDR3 loop: CASSLIGTGFYYGYTF. The CDR3 DNA follows: TGTGCCAGCAGTTTAATTGGGACAGGGTTCTACTATGGCTACACCTTC.

This clonotype appeared many times. This chain joins TRBV6-2 or TRBV6-3 and TRBJ2-3, with no clear D. Between the trimmed V and J ends, which lost 8 bases and 0 bases, there was a span of 3 bases. Germline V gene sequence: CDR1 MNHEY, CDR2 SVGEGT. This CDR3 spans 11 amino acids. CDR3 sequence reads: CASQSTDTQYF. CDR3 nucleotides: TGTGCCAGCCAAAGCACAGATACGCAGTATTTT.

This clonotype was seen ten or more times. The chain uses TRBV5-4 and TRBJ2-7; the match to TRBD2 covers 10 bases. The CDR3 is made up of 16 amino acids. Per the germline V gene, CDR1 is SGHNT and CDR2 is YYREEE (reference sequence). Trimming removed 0 bases from V and 4 bases from J; junction bases left unmatched: 7. DNA of the CDR3: TGTGCCAGCAGCTTGGCAGTAGCGGGGGGCCTGTACGAGCAGTACTTC. Residues: CASSLAVAGGLYEQYF.

To note about this clonotype: Since a much larger clone is just one base distant, this may be a read error. This chain joins TRBV5-1 and TRBJ1-4, with TRBD1 as a possible D gene (5 bases). Germline V CDR1 and CDR2: SGHRS, YFSETQ. The CDR3 has 14 residues. CDR3 loop: CACSLTGEREKLFF. The CDR3 DNA is TGCGCCTGCAGCTTGACGGGGGAACGTGAAAAACTGTTTTTT.

The chain joins TRBV6-2 or TRBV6-3 to TRBJ2-7, with a tentative D call TRBD1 (5 bases). V gave up 5 bases and J gave up 3 bases, with 11 bases separating them. The length of the CDR3 is 13 residues. Germline V CDR1 and CDR2: MNHEY, SVGEGT. The CDR3 DNA is TGTGCCAGCAGTCCGACAGAAAACTACGAGCAGTACTTC. Translated: CASSPTENYEQYF.

The chain is built from TRBV2 and TRBJ2-7; tentative D call: TRBD1 (6 bases). V gave up 7 bases and J gave up 5 bases, with 21 bases separating them. Per germline, CDR1 SNHLY and CDR2 FYNNEI. CDR3 length: 15 residues. The CDR3 nucleotides read TGTGCCAGCATCCCCCCCCCTACAGGGATGGACGAGCAGTACTTC. Residues: CASIPPPTGMDEQYF.

The sample holds a few counts of this clonotype. One end of the junction fails to match germline, which may point to a read error. The chain carries TRBV12-3 or TRBV12-4 and TRBJ2-1, with D possibly matching TRBD2 (7 bases). CDR3 length: 14 amino acids. The DNA for the CDR3 is TGTGCCAGCAGTTTTGGGGGGGCTTACAGTGAGCAGTTCTTC. Protein sequence: CASSFGGAYSEQFF.

The sample holds many counts of this clonotype. This sequence joins TRBV21-1 and TRBJ2-7; TRBD1, the table's D call, was not compared with the DNA. TRBV21-1 is annotated as a pseudogene. The CDR3 loop spans 19 amino acids. The CDR3 loop reads CAIPGQGGWKREGSYEQYF. The CDR3 DNA sequence: TGTGCCATCCCGGGACAGGGAGGGTGGAAGCGGGAGGGCTCCTACGAGCAGTACTTC.